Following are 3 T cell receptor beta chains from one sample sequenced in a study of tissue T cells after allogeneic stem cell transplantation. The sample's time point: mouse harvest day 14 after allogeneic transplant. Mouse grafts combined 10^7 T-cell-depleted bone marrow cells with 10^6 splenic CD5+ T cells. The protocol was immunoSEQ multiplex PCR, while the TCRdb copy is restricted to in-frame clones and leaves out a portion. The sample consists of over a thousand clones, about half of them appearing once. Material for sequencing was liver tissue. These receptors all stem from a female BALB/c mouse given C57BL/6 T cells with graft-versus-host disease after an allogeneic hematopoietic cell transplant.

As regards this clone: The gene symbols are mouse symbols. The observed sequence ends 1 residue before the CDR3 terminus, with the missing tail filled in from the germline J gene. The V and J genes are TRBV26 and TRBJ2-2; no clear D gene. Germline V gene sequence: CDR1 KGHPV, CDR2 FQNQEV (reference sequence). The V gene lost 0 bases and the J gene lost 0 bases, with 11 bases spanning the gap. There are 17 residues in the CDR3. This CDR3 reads CASSLSTGIANTGQLYF. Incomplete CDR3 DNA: TGTGCCAGCAGTCTGTCGACCGGGATTGCAAACACCGGGCAGCTCTAC.

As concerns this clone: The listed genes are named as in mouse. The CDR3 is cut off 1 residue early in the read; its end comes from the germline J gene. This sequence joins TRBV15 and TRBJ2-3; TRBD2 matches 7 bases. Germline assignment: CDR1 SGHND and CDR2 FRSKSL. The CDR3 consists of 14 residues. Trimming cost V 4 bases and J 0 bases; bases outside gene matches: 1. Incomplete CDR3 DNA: TGTGCCAGCAGTTGGGGACTGAGTGCAGAAACGCTGTAT. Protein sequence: CASSWGLSAETLY. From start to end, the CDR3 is CASSWGLSAETLYF.

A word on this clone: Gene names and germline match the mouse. The part of the CDR3 DNA that was read is TGTGCAAGCAGCGGGACTGGGGGGGCTAGTGCAGAAACGCTGTAT. Protein: CASSGTGGASAETLY. The CDR3 reads in full as CASSGTGGASAETLYF. The V gene is TRBV16, the J gene TRBJ2-3, with 14 bases fitting TRBD2. The read gets to within 1 residue of the CDR3 end, and the germline J gene fills in the rest. The trim removed 5 bases at V and 0 bases at J, leaving 1 base unmatched. The CDR3 is 16 residues long. CDR1 and CDR2 from the germline V gene are SGHSA and FRNQAP.